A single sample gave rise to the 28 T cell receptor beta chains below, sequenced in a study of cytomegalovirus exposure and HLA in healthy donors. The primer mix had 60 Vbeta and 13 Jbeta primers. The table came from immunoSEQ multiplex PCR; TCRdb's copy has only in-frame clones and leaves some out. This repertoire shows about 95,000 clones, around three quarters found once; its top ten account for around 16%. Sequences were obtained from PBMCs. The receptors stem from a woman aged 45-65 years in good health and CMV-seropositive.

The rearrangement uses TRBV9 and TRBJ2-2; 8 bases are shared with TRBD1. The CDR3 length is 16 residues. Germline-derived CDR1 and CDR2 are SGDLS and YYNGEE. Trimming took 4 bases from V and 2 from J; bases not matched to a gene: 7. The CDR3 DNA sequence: TGTGCCAGCAGCCCCAGGACAGGGATAAACACCGGGGAGCTGTTTTTT. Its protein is CASSPRTGINTGELFF.

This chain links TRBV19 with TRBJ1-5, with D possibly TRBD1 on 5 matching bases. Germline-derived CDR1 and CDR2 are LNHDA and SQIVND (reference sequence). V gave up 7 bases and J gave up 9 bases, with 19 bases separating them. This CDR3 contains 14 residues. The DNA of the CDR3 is TGTGCCAGTATCGGGCCGGGGGTTGGATCGCCCCAGCATTTT. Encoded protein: CASIGPGVGSPQHF. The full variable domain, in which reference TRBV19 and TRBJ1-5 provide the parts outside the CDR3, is DGGITQSPKYLFRKEGQNVTLSCEQNLNHDAMYWYRQDPGQGLRLIYYSQIVNDFQKGDIAEGYSVSREKKESFPLTVTSAQKNPTAFYLCASIGPGVGSPQHFGDGTRLSIL.

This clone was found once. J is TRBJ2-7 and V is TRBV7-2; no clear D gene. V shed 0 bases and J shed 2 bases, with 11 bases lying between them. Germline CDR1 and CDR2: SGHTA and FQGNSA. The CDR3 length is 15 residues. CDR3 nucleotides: TGTGCCAGCAGCTTAGCTGCGTCCCGTACCTACGAGCAGTACTTC. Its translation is CASSLAASRTYEQYF.

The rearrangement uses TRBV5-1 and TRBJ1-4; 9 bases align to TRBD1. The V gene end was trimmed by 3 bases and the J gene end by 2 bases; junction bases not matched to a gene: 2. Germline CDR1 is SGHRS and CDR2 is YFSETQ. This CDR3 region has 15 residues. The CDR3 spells CASSSTGGTNEKLFF. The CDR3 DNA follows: TGCGCCAGCAGCTCAACAGGGGGCACTAATGAAAAACTGTTTTTT.

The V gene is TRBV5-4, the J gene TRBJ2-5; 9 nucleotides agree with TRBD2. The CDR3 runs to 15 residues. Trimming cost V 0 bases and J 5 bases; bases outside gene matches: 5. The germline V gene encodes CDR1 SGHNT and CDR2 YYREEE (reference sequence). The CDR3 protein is CASSLAREGAETQYF. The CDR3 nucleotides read TGTGCCAGCAGCTTGGCGCGGGAGGGTGCCGAGACCCAGTACTTC.

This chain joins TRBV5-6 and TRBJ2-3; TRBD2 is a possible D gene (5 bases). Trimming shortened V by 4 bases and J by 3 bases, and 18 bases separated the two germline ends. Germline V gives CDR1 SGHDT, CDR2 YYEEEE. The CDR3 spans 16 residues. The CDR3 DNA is TGTGCCAGCAGCCCTTTAATAATCGGGGAAACAGATACGCAGTATTTT. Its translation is CASSPLIIGETDTQYF.

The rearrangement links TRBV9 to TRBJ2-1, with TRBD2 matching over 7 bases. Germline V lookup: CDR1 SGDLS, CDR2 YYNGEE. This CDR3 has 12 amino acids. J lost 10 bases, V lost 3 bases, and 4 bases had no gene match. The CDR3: CASSGPGGEQFF. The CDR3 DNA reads TGTGCCAGCAGCGGCCCGGGAGGAGAGCAGTTCTTC.

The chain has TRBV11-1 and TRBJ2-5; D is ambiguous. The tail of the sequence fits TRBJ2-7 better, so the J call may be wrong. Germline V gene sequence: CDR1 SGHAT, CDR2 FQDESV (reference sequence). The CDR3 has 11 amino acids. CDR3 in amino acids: CASTITYEQYF. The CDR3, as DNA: TGTGCCAGCACCATAACCTACGAGCAGTACTTC.

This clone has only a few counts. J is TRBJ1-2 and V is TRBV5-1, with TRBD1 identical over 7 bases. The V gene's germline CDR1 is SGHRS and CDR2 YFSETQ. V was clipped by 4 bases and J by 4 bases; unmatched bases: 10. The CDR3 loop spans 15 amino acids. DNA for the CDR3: TGCGCCAGCAGCCAAGGACAGGCGGCTTCCTATGGCTACACCTTC. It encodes CASSQGQAASYGYTF.

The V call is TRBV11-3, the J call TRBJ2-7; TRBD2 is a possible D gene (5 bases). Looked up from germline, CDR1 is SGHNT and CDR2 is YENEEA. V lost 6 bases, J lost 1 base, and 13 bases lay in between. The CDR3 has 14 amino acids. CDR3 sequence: CASRKLVHSYEQYF. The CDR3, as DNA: TGTGCCAGCAGGAAACTAGTTCATTCCTACGAGCAGTACTTC.

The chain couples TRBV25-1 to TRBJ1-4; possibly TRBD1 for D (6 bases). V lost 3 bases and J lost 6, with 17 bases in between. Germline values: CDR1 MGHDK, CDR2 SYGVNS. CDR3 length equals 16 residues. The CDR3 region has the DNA TGTGCCAGCAGTGATCATGTTTTCCAGGGGCATGAAAAACTGTTTTTT. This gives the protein CASSDHVFQGHEKLFF. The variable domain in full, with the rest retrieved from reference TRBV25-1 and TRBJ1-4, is EADIYQTPRYLVIGTGKKITLECSQTMGHDKMYWYQQDPGMELHLIHYSYGVNSTEKGDLSSESTVSRIRTEHFPLTLESARPSHTSQYLCASSDHVFQGHEKLFFGSGTQLSVL.

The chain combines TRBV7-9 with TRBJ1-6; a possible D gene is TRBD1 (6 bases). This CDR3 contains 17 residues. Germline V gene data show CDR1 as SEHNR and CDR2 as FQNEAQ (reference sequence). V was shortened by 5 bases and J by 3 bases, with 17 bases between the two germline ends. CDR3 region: CASSHSRGPDYNSPLHF. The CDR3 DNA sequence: TGTGCCAGCAGCCATAGCAGGGGCCCGGACTATAATTCACCCCTCCACTTT.

The CDR3 coding sequence is TGTGCCAGCAGTGAAAGGAAGGGGGCTGGCACCGGGGAGCTGTTTTTT. Residues: CASSERKGAGTGELFF. V gene TRBV25-1 combines with J gene TRBJ2-2; 7 nucleotides align to TRBD1. The CDR3 runs to 16 residues. V lost 2 bases to trimming and J lost 4 bases; unmatched junction nucleotides: 7. The germline V gene encodes CDR1 MGHDK and CDR2 SYGVNS.

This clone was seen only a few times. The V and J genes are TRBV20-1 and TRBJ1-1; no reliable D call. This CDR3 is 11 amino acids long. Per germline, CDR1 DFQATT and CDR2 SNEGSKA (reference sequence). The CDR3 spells CSEGQNTEAFF. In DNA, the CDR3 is TGCAGCGAGGGCCAGAACACTGAAGCTTTCTTT.

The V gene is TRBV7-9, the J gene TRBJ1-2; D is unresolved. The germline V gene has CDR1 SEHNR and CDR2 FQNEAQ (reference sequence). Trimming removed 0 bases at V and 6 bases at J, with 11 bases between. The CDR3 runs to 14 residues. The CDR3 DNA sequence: TGTGCCAGCAGCTTAGCGACCAAGAGGGATGGCTACACCTTC. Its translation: CASSLATKRDGYTF.

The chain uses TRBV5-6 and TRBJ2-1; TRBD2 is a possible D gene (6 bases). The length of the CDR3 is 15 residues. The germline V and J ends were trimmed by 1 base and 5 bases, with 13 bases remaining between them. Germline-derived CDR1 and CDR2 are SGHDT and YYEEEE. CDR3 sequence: CASSLNVGGHNEQFF. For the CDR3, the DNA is TGTGCCAGCAGCTTGAACGTGGGAGGCCACAATGAGCAGTTCTTC. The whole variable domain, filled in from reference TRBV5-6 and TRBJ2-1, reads DAGVTQSPTHLIKTRGQQVTLRCSPKSGHDTVSWYQQALGQGPQFIFQYYEEEERQRGNFPDRFSGHQFPNYSSELNVNALLLGDSALYLCASSLNVGGHNEQFFGPGTRLTVL.

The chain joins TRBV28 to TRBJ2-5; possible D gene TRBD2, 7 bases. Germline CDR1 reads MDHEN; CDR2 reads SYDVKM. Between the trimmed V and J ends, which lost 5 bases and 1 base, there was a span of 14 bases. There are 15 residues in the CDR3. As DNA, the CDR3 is TGTGCCAGCAGTCGTCCGAGGGGGGGCCAAGAGACCCAGTACTTC. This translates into CASSRPRGGQETQYF.

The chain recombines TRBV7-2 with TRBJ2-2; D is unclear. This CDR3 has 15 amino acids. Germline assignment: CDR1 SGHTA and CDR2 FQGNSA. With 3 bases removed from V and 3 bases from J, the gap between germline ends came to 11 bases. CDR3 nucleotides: TGTGCCAGCAGCTTGGTACTGGGCTACACCGGGGAGCTGTTTTTT. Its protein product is CASSLVLGYTGELFF.

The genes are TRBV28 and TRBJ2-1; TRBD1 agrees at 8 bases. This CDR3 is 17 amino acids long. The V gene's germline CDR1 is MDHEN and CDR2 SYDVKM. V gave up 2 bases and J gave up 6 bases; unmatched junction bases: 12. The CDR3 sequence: CASSLGQGPTKINEQFF. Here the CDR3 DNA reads TGTGCCAGCAGTTTAGGACAGGGACCCACAAAGATCAATGAGCAGTTCTTC.

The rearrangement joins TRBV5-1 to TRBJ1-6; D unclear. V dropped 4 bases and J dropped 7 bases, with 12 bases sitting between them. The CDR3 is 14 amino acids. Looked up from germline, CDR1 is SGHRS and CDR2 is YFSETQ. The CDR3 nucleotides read TGCGCCAGCAGCCCCCTGAACGGGAATTCACCCCTCCACTTT. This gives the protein CASSPLNGNSPLHF. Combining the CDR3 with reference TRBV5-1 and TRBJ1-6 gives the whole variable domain KAGVTQTPRYLIKTRGQQVTLSCSPISGHRSVSWYQQTPGQGLQFLFEYFSETQRNKGNFPGRFSGRQFSNSRSEMNVSTLELGDSALYLCASSPLNGNSPLHFGNGTRLTVT.

The CDR3 region has the DNA TGTGCCAGCAGCTTGTACTCGGATGGCTACACCTTC. This translates into CASSLYSDGYTF. J is TRBJ1-2 and V is TRBV5-6; D gene unclear. Trimming cost V 1 base and J 6 bases, with 7 bases left between them. The V gene's germline CDR1 is SGHDT and CDR2 YYEEEE. This CDR3 contains 12 residues.

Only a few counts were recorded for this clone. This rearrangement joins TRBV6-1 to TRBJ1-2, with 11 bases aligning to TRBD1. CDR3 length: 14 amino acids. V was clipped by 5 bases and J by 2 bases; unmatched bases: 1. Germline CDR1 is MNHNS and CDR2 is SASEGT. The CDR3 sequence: CASSRDRGNYGYTF. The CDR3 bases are TGTGCCAGCAGTAGGGACAGGGGGAACTATGGCTACACCTTC.

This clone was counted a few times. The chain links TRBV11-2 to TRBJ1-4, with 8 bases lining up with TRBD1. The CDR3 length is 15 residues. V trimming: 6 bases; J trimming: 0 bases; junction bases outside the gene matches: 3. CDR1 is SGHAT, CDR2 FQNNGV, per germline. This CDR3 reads CASSGQGATNEKLFF. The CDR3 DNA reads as TGTGCCAGCAGTGGACAGGGAGCAACTAATGAAAAACTGTTTTTT.

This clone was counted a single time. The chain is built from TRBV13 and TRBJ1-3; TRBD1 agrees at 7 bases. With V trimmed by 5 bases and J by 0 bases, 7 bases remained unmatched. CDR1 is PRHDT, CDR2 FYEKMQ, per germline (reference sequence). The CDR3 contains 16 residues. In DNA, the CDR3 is TGTGCCAGCAGCCCGACAGGGTCCTTCTCTGGAAACACCATATATTTT. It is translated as CASSPTGSFSGNTIYF.

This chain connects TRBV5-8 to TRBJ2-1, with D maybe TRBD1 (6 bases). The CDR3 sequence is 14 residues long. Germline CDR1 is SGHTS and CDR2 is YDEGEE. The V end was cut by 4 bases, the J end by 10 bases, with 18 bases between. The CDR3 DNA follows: TGTGCCAGCAGCCCCTGGGCAGGGGCGAGCGAGCAGTTCTTC. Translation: CASSPWAGASEQFF.

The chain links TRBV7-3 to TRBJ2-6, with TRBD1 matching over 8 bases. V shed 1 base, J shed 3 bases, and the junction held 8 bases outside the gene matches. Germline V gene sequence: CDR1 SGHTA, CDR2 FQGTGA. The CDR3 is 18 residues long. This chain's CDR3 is CASSLNPQGANGANVLTF. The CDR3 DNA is TGTGCCAGCAGCTTAAATCCCCAGGGGGCTAATGGGGCCAACGTCCTGACTTTC.

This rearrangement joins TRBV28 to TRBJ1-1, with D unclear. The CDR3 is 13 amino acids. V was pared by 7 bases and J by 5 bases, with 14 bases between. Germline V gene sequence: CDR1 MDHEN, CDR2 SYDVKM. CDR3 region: CASNRDRRTEAFF. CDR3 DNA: TGTGCCAGCAACCGAGACCGGAGGACTGAAGCTTTCTTT.

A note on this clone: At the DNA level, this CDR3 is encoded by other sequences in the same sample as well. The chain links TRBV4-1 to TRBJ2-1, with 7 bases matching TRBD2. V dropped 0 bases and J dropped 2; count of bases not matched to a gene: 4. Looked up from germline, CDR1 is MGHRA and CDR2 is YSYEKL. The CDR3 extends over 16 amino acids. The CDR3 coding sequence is TGCGCCAGCAGCCAAGATGGTAGCGGGCCCTACAATGAGCAGTTCTTC. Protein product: CASSQDGSGPYNEQFF.